The entry that follows covers one T cell receptor (beta chain) sequence. The germline gene is not matched at one end of the junction; a read error may be the cause. The data belong to a study of blood T cell repertoires in COVID-19. Germline CDR1 is SGHAT and CDR2 is FQNNGV. This CDR3 has 14 residues. Assay used: immunoSEQ multiplex PCR; TCRdb lists only in-frame clones, some missing. This table has 230,000 or so clones, approximately 88% appearing once. This receptor was identified in a woman between 40 and 55 years old with acute COVID-19. Sequenced input: PBMCs or T cells enriched from blood (not recorded which). The chain couples TRBV11-2 to TRBJ2-7; 9 bases match TRBD1. The CDR3 DNA reads TGTGCCAGCAGCCTAGACAGGGGGACTTACGAGCAGTACTTC. Amino acid sequence: CASSLDRGTYEQYF.